Each of the 2 T cell receptor beta chains below was sequenced from the same sample in a study of T cells after yellow fever vaccination. In TCRdb, the 5' RACE reads were re-called with MiXCR into one record per CDR3 protein. The table lists roughly 350,000 distinct CDR3 sequences, over 4% of them singletons. The sequencing here drew on PBMCs, taken 5 days after the yellow fever booster vaccination. The origin of the receptors is a man younger than 35 who received the YFV17D yellow fever vaccine.

The chain couples TRBV6-6 to TRBJ1-1; 8 positions agree with TRBD1. The CDR3 loop spans 14 amino acids. V lost 2 bases to trimming and J lost 8 bases; unmatched junction nucleotides: 7. Germline lookup yields CDR1 MNHNY and CDR2 SVGAGI (reference sequence). The CDR3, as DNA: TGTGCCAGCAGTTACGGGGACAGGAGCCTAGAAGCTTTCTTT. It encodes CASSYGDRSLEAFF.

This chain connects TRBV18 to TRBJ2-2; D is uncertain. The CDR3 is 14 residues long. V shed 2 bases and J shed 5 bases, with 9 bases lying between them. CDR1 is KGHSH, CDR2 LQKENI, per germline. CDR3 in DNA: TGTGCCAGCTCACCAAGATGGGAAACCGGGGAGCTGTTTTTT. This gives the protein CASSPRWETGELFF. The variable domain in full, completed from reference TRBV18 and TRBJ2-2, reads NAGVMQNPRHLVRRRGQEARLRCSPMKGHSHVYWYRQLPEEGLKFMVYLQKENIIDESGMPKERFSAEFPKEGPSILRIQQVVRGDSAAYFCASSPRWETGELFFGEGSRLTVL.